The clone carrying this T cell receptor (beta chain) was counted a few times. As yet, its antigen is unknown. The record originates from a study of T cells after yellow fever vaccination. The wider study: Fractions of limited cellularity were prepared by means of SMART-Seq v4 Ultra Low Input.

TCRdb recomputed calls from the 5' RACE reads with MiXCR, one row per CDR3 protein. The data show around 250,000 distinct CDR3 sequences, around 4.9% seen once. The length of the CDR3 is 16 residues. The ends were cut back, 6 bases at V and 0 bases at J, with 12 bases in the middle. The germline CDR1 and CDR2 sequences are MDHEN and SYDVKM. Study findings and constraints: The appearance of a small share of clonotypes in both CD4 and CD8 compartments was observed. Contamination of FACS-sorted repertoires by abundant clonotypes from the bulk population could occur.

This specimen consisted of CD4+ T cells sorted from PBMCs, obtained on the day of the yellow fever booster vaccination. The rearrangement joins TRBV28 to TRBJ2-6; D not resolved. This clonotype was sampled from a man between 18 and 29 years old who received the YFV17D yellow fever vaccine. For the CDR3, the DNA is TGTGCCAGCAGCCTAAGCCGTAGCTCTGGGGCCAACGTCCTGACTTTC. Translating it yields CASSLSRSSGANVLTF. The full variable domain, completed using reference TRBV28 and TRBJ2-6, is DVKVTQSSRYLVKRTGEKVFLECVQDMDHENMFWYRQDPGLGLRLIYFSYDVKMKEKGDIPEGYSVSREKKERFSLILESASTNQTSMYLCASSLSRSSGANVLTFGAGSRLTVL.